Below are 25 T cell receptor beta chains sequenced from a single sample in a study of blood T cell repertoires in COVID-19. Sequencing was performed with immunoSEQ multiplex PCR; in TCRdb, only in-frame clones are kept and a portion is missing. Here the sample spans 300,000 to 350,000 clones, 90% being singletons. Material for sequencing was PBMCs or T cells enriched from blood (not recorded which). The receptors come from a woman in her late teens or twenties with acute COVID-19.

The chain combines TRBV4-2 with TRBJ2-1; perhaps TRBD2 as D (5 bases). Germline lookup yields CDR1 LGHNA and CDR2 YNFKEQ. CDR3 length: 15 residues. V gave up 4 bases and J gave up 0 bases, with 10 bases separating them. The CDR3 sequence: CASSRAGPSYNEQFF. Here the CDR3 DNA reads TGTGCCAGCAGCCGGGCGGGCCCCTCCTACAATGAGCAGTTCTTC.

This rearrangement joins TRBV4-1 to TRBJ1-2; the match to TRBD1 covers 9 bases. This CDR3 is built from 16 residues. The germline gives CDR1 MGHRA, CDR2 YSYEKL. The J segment lost 4 bases and the V segment lost 0 bases, leaving 6 bases of the junction unmatched. In DNA, the CDR3 is TGCGCCAGCAGCCAAGATCCCGGGACAGGGTCCTATGGCTACACCTTC. Translated: CASSQDPGTGSYGYTF.

The chain has TRBV2 and TRBJ2-2, with 11 bases that match TRBD1. The CDR3 runs to 15 residues. In germline, CDR1 is SNHLY, CDR2 FYNNEI. Trimming at V came to 6 bases and at J to 5 bases, leaving 5 bases not matched to a gene. The DNA of the CDR3 is TGTGCCAGCAGCGGACAGGGGGCAGAGACCGGGGAGCTGTTTTTT. It encodes CASSGQGAETGELFF.

The rearrangement joins TRBV10-1 to TRBJ2-2, with D perhaps TRBD2 (5 bases). From germline, CDR1 is WNHNN and CDR2 SYGVQD (reference sequence). The V gene lost 5 bases and the J gene lost 3 bases, with 19 bases spanning the gap. The CDR3 contains 17 residues. CDR3 bases: TGCGCCAGCAGTCGGCACCGCGGGCTCCATTACACCGGGGAGCTGTTTTTT. This sequence encodes CASSRHRGLHYTGELFF.

J is TRBJ2-6 and V is TRBV27; 7 positions match TRBD1. CDR1 is MNHEY and CDR2 is SMNVEV in the germline V gene (reference sequence). Trimming removed 9 bases from V and 0 bases from J; junction bases left unmatched: 8. CDR3 length: 16 residues. This CDR3 reads CASLTGFSSGANVLTF. The CDR3 DNA reads as TGTGCCAGTCTGACAGGGTTCAGCTCTGGGGCCAACGTCCTGACTTTC.

The chain uses TRBV27 and TRBJ1-4; 7 nucleotides match TRBD1. The CDR3 has 15 amino acids. Germline values: CDR1 MNHEY, CDR2 SMNVEV (reference sequence). Trimming took 5 bases from V and 7 from J; bases not matched to a gene: 10. DNA for the CDR3: TGTGCCAGCAGTGGAGACAGGGCCATGCCTGAAAAACTGTTTTTT. Its protein product is CASSGDRAMPEKLFF.

The rearrangement uses TRBV28 and TRBJ2-1; D is ambiguous. V was clipped by 8 bases and J by 1 base, with 12 bases between them. This CDR3 is 14 amino acids long. Germline values: CDR1 MDHEN, CDR2 SYDVKM. CDR3: CASQRDRSYNEQFF. Written as DNA, the CDR3 is TGTGCCAGCCAGCGCGACCGATCCTACAATGAGCAGTTCTTC.

The chain is built from TRBV9 and TRBJ1-6, with a possible D match to TRBD1 (6 bases). The V end lost 7 bases, the J end lost 7 bases, and 18 bases lay between the germline ends. This CDR3 region has 15 residues. Germline CDR1 is SGDLS and CDR2 is YYNGEE. The CDR3 region is CASSRPRDTNSPLHF. As DNA, the CDR3 is TGTGCCAGCTCACGTCCCAGGGACACGAATTCACCCCTCCACTTT.

This clone has more than one count but fewer than ten. V and J are TRBV9 and TRBJ2-5; D might be TRBD1 (7 bases). Germline-derived CDR1 and CDR2 are SGDLS and YYNGEE. The V end lost 2 bases, the J end lost 0 bases, and 11 bases lay between the germline ends. This CDR3 region has 15 residues. DNA of the CDR3: TGTGCCAGCAGCGTTGCAGGGGGGTACCAAGAGACCCAGTACTTC. This translates into CASSVAGGYQETQYF. Filled out from reference TRBV9 and TRBJ2-5, the complete variable domain reads DSGVTQTPKHLITATGQRVTLRCSPRSGDLSVYWYQQSLDQGLQFLIQYYNGEERAKGNILERFSAQQFPDLHSELNLSSLELGDSALYFCASSVAGGYQETQYFGPGTRLLVL.

This chain links TRBV27 with TRBJ2-7; D gene uncertain. The CDR3 runs 15 residues. Trimming pared 4 bases from V and 0 bases from J, leaving 13 bases between. Looked up from germline, CDR1 is MNHEY and CDR2 is SMNVEV (reference sequence). CDR3 residues: CASSWSAGLSYEQYF. CDR3 sequence (DNA): TGTGCCAGCAGTTGGTCGGCAGGTCTCTCCTACGAGCAGTACTTC.

This clone was counted once. The genes are TRBV28 and TRBJ1-2; 7 bases match TRBD1. This CDR3 region has 12 residues. CDR1 is MDHEN, CDR2 SYDVKM, per germline. J was trimmed by 7 bases and V by 5 bases; bases with no gene match: 4. In nucleotides, the CDR3 is TGTGCCAGCAGTGAACAGGGGCCTGGCTACACCTTC. This translates into CASSEQGPGYTF.

The J gene is TRBJ2-1, the V gene TRBV13, with TRBD2 identical over 12 bases. Germline CDR1 reads PRHDT; CDR2 reads FYEKMQ (reference sequence). The CDR3 covers 16 residues. V dropped 2 bases and J dropped 6; count of bases not matched to a gene: 5. CDR3 amino acids: CASSLISTSGSNEQFF. CDR3 nucleotides: TGTGCCAGCAGCTTAATCTCGACTAGCGGGAGCAATGAGCAGTTCTTC.

CDR3 sequence reads: CAGSFGAPQGEQYF. As DNA, the CDR3 is TGTGCCGGATCTTTTGGGGCCCCCCAGGGGGAGCAGTACTTC. The genes are TRBV30 and TRBJ2-7, with D maybe TRBD1 (6 bases). The CDR3 has 14 residues. V gave up 8 bases and J gave up 7 bases, with 24 bases separating them. The germline gives CDR1 GTSNPN, CDR2 SVGIG (reference sequence).

The rearrangement uses TRBV19 and TRBJ2-1; 11 bases map to TRBD2. This CDR3 has 16 residues. CDR1 is LNHDA and CDR2 is SQIVND in the germline V gene (reference sequence). The V and J ends lost 6 bases and 6 bases, in that order; junction bases with no gene match: 10. The CDR3 spells CASSQLAGGGGNEQFF. The CDR3 nucleotides are TGTGCCAGTAGCCAGCTAGCGGGAGGTGGGGGCAATGAGCAGTTCTTC.

The rearrangement joins TRBV28 to TRBJ1-2; D is perhaps TRBD1 (5 bases). This CDR3 spans 16 amino acids. Germline V gives CDR1 MDHEN, CDR2 SYDVKM. With 6 bases removed from V and 4 bases from J, the gap between germline ends came to 21 bases. CDR3 region: CASRLPGRAYSYGYTF. CDR3 coding DNA: TGTGCCAGCAGACTTCCTGGCAGGGCTTATTCCTATGGCTACACCTTC.

This chain uses TRBV5-1 with TRBJ2-1, with 7 bases identical to TRBD1. Germline CDR1 and CDR2: SGHRS and YFSETQ. This CDR3 has 15 residues. Trimming cost V 0 bases and J 4 bases; bases outside gene matches: 4. The CDR3 DNA is TGCGCCAGCAGCTTGGAGGGGGCACCTTACAATGAGCAGTTCTTC. It translates to CASSLEGAPYNEQFF.

The chain recombines TRBV3-1 (or the pseudogene TRBV3-2) with TRBJ1-1; D gene uncertain. From germline, CDR1 is LGHDT and CDR2 YNNKEL (reference sequence). The CDR3 runs to 15 residues. Trimming took off 4 bases at V and 1 base at J, with 13 bases between the two ends. The CDR3 nucleotides read TGTGCCAGCAGCCGATCGGGTATGTCGAACACTGAAGCTTTCTTT. Its translation: CASSRSGMSNTEAFF.

This rearrangement joins TRBV7-3 to TRBJ2-7, with 7 nucleotides matching TRBD1. The trim removed 1 base at V and 2 bases at J, leaving 2 bases unmatched. The CDR3 is 14 amino acids. Germline loops: CDR1 SGHTA, CDR2 FQGTGA. CDR3 in amino acids: CASSLIGTAYEQYF. Written as DNA, the CDR3 is TGTGCCAGCAGCTTAATAGGGACAGCCTACGAGCAGTACTTC.

The chain joins TRBV4-1 to TRBJ2-3; D remains unclear. Germline lookup yields CDR1 MGHRA and CDR2 YSYEKL. With 0 bases removed from V and 6 bases from J, the gap between germline ends came to 10 bases. The CDR3 has 14 amino acids. The CDR3 region is CASSQEALLDTQYF. CDR3 nucleotides: TGCGCCAGCAGCCAAGAGGCCCTCCTCGATACGCAGTATTTT.

The V and J genes are TRBV7-9 and TRBJ1-1; D gene ambiguous. The germline V gene encodes CDR1 SEHNR and CDR2 FQNEAQ (reference sequence). The CDR3 sequence is 13 residues long. V lost 4 bases and J 0 bases, leaving 6 bases between the germline ends. The chain's CDR3 is CASSYYLNTEAFF. The CDR3 bases are TGTGCCAGCAGCTATTACTTGAACACTGAAGCTTTCTTT.

This clone was seen a single time. V and J are TRBV3-1 (or the pseudogene TRBV3-2) and TRBJ1-1; D perhaps matches TRBD1 (5 bases). Trimming removed 4 bases from V and 3 bases from J, with 18 bases in between. The CDR3 runs to 16 residues. CDR1 and CDR2 from the germline V gene are LGHDT and YNNKEL (reference sequence). CDR3 sequence (DNA): TGTGCCAGCAGCCGCGGAATAGGGGCGGAAGACACTGAAGCTTTCTTT. Encoded protein: CASSRGIGAEDTEAFF.

The chain recombines TRBV12-3 or TRBV12-4 with TRBJ1-5; unclear D gene. This CDR3 is built from 12 residues. The V end lost 5 bases, the J end lost 4 bases, and 6 bases lay between the germline ends. The DNA of the CDR3 is TGTGCCAGCAGTACGGGGAATCAGCCCCAGCATTTT. This encodes CASSTGNQPQHF.

This clone was observed a single time. The chain combines TRBV5-5 with TRBJ1-1, with D hard to call. The germline V gene encodes CDR1 SGHKS and CDR2 YYEKEE (reference sequence). V was clipped by 1 base and J by 2 bases, with 9 bases between them. The CDR3 has 14 amino acids. The CDR3 is CASSLMALNTEAFF. The CDR3 nucleotides are TGTGCCAGCAGCTTGATGGCCTTAAACACTGAAGCTTTCTTT.

CDR3 residues: CASSRRFGGAPGLLGYTF. Written as DNA, the CDR3 is TGTGCCAGCAGCCGCCGTTTCGGGGGGGCGCCAGGTCTGCTAGGCTACACCTTC. The chain is built from TRBV28 and TRBJ1-2; a weak D match, TRBD1 (6 bases). Trimming took off 6 bases at V and 8 bases at J, with 31 bases between the two ends. The length of the CDR3 is 18 residues. CDR1 MDHEN and CDR2 SYDVKM come from the germline V gene.

The chain joins TRBV11-2 to TRBJ2-1; 7 nucleotides line up with TRBD2. CDR1 is SGHAT and CDR2 is FQNNGV in the germline V gene. With V trimmed by 0 bases and J by 9 bases, 2 bases remained unmatched. The CDR3 is 13 amino acids. The CDR3 DNA follows: TGTGCCAGCAGCTTAGAGGTAGCGGGTGAGCAGTTCTTC. Protein product: CASSLEVAGEQFF.